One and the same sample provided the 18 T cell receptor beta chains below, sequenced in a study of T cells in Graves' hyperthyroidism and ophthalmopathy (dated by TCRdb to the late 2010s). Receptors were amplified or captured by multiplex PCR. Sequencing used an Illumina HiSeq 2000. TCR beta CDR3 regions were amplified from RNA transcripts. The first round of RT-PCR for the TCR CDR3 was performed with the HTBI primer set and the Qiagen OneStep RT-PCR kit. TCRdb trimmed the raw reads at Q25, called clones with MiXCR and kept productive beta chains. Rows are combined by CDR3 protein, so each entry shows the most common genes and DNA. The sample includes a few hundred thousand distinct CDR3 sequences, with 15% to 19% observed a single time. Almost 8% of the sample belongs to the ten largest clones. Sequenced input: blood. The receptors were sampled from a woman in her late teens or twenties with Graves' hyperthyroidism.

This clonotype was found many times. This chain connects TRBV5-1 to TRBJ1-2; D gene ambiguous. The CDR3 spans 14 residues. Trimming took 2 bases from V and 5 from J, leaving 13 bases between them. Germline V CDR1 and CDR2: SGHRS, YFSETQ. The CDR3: CASSLGLGNYGYTF. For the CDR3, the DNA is TGCGCCAGCAGCTTAGGCCTGGGGAATTATGGCTACACCTTC.

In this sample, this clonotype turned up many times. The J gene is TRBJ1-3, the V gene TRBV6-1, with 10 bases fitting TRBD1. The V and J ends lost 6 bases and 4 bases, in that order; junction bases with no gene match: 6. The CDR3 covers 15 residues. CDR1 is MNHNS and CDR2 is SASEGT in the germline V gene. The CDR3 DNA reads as TGTGCCAGCAGCCAGACAGGGGGCATAGGAAACACCATATATTTT. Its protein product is CASSQTGGIGNTIYF.

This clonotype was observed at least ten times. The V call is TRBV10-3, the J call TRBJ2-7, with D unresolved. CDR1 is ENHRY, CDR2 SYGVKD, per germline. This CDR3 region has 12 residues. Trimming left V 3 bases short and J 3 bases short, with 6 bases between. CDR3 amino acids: CAISDDGYEQYF. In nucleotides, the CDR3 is TGTGCCATCAGTGATGACGGCTACGAGCAGTACTTC.

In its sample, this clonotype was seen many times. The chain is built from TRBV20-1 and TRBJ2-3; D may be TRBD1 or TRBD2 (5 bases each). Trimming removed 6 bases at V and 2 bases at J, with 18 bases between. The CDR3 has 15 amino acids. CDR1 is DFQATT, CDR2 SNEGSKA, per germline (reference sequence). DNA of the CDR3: TGCAGTGCCTTCGGGACCCTTACCCCCACAGATACGCAGTATTTT. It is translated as CSAFGTLTPTDTQYF.

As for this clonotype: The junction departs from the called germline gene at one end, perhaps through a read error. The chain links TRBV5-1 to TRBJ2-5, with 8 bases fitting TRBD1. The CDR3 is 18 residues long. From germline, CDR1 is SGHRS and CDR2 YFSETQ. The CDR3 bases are TGTGCCAGCAGCTTGGGGCTGCCGAGGACAGGGCTAGAAGAGACCCAGTACTTC. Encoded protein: CASSLGLPRTGLEETQYF.

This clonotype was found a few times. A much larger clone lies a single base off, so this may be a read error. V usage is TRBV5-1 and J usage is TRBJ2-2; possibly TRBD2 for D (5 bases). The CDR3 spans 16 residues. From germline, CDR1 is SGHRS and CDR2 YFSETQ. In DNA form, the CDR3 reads TGCGCCAGCAGCTTTACAGCCCTAACTAACACCGGGGAGCTGTCTTTT. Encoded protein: CASSFTALTNTGELSF.

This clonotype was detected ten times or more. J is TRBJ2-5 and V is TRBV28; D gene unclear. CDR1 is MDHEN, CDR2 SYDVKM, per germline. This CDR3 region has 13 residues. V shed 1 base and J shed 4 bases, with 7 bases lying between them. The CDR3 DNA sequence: TGTGCCAGCAGTTTATACCTAGGAGAGACCCAGTACTTC. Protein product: CASSLYLGETQYF.

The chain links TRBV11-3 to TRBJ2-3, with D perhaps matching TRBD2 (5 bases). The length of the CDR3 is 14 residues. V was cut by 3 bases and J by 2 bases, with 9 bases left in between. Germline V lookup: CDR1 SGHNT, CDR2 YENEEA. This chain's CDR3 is CASSLRLLTDTQYF. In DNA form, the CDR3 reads TGTGCCAGCAGCTTGAGACTACTCACAGATACGCAGTATTTT.

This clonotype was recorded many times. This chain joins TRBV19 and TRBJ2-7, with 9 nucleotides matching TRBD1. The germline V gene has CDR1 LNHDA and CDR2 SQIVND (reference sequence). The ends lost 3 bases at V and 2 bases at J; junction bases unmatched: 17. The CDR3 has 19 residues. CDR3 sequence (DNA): TGTGCCAGTAGTATTAAGGCGGACAGGGGAACCCGGAGGACCTACGAGCAGTACTTC. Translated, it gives CASSIKADRGTRRTYEQYF.

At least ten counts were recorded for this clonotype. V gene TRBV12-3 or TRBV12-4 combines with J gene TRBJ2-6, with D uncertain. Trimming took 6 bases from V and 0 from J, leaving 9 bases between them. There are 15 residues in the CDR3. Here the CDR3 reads CASSPGSSGANVLTF. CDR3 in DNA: TGTGCCAGCAGCCCCGGAAGCTCTGGGGCCAACGTCCTGACTTTC.

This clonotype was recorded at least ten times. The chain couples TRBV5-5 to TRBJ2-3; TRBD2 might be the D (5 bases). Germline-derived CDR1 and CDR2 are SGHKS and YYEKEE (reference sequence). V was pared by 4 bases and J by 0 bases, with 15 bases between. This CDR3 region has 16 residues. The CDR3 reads CASSGELAFSTDTQYF. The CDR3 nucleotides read TGTGCCAGCAGCGGGGAGCTAGCCTTCAGCACAGATACGCAGTATTTT.

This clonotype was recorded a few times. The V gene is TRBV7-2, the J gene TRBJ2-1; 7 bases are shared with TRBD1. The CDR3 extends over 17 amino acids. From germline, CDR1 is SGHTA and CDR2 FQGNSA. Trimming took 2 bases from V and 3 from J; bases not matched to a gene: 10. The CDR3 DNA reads TGTGCCAGCAGCTTAACTGAGAGGGACAGCTACTACAATGAGCAGTTCTTC. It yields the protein CASSLTERDSYYNEQFF. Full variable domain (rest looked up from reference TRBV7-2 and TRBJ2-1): GAGVSQSPSNKVTEKGKDVELRCDPISGHTALYWYRQSLGQGLEFLIYFQGNSAPDKSGLPSDRFSAERTGGSVSTLTIQRTQQEDSAVYLCASSLTERDSYYNEQFFGPGTRLTVL.

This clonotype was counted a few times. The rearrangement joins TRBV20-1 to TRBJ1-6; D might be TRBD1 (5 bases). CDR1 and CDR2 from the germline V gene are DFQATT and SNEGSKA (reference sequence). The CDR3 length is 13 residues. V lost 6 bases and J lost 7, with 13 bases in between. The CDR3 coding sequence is TGCAGTGCCTGGGGGGGGTTGAATTCACCCCTCCACTTT. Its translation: CSAWGGLNSPLHF.

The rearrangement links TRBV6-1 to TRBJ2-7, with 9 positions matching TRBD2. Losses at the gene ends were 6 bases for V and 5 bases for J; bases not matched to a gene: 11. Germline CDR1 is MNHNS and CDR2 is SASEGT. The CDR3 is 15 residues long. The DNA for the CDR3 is TGTGCCAGCAGGGAGACTAGCGGCAACCTCCACGAGCAGTACTTC. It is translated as CASRETSGNLHEQYF.

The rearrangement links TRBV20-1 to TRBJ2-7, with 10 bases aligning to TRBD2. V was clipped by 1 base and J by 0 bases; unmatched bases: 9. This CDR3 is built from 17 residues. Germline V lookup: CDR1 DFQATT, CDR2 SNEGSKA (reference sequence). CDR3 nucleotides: TGCAGTGCTAGAGGGGATAGCGGGGGGCACGACTCCTACGAGCAGTACTTC. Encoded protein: CSARGDSGGHDSYEQYF.

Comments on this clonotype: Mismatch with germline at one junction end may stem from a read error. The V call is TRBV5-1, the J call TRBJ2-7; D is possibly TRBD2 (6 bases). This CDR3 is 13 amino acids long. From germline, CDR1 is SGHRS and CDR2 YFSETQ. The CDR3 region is CASSLGWDSRAVF. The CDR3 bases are TGCGCCAGCAGCTTGGGGTGGGACTCACGGGCAGTCTTC.

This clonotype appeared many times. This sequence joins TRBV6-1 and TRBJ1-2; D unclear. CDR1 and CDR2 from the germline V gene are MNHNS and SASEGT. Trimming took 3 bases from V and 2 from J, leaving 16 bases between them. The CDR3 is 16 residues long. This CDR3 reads CASSDQTYSGNYGYTF. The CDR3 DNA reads TGTGCCAGCAGTGACCAGACTTATTCGGGGAACTATGGCTACACCTTC.

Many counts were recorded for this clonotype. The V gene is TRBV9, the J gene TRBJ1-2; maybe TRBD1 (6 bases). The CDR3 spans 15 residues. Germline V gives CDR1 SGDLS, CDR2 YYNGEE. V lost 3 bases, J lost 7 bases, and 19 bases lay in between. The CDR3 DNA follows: TGTGCCAGCAGCGCGCGAACGGACAGTCCTAGTGGCTACACCTTC. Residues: CASSARTDSPSGYTF.